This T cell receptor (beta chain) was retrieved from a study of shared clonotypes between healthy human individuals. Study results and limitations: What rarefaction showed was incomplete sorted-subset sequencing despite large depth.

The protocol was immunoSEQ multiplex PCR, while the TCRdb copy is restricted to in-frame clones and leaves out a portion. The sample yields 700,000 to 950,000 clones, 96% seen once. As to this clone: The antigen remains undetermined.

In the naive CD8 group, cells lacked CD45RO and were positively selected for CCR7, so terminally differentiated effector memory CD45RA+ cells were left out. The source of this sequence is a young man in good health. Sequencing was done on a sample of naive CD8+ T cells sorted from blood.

CDR3 sequence reads: CASGLASGSLTTDTQYF. In DNA, the CDR3 is TGTGCTAGTGGTTTGGCGTCGGGTAGCCTCACCACAGATACGCAGTATTTT. The chain joins TRBV12-5 to TRBJ2-3; D gene ambiguous. Trimming removed 1 base from V and 2 bases from J, with 16 bases in between. This CDR3 is 17 amino acids long. The germline gives CDR1 LGHNT, CDR2 FRNRAP.